Listed here is a single TCR beta chain. What it recognizes is unknown. These data come from a study of monozygotic twins with inflammatory bowel disease. For each CDR3 protein, TCRdb gives one entry from its re-call of the 5' RACE reads, without DNA. The clone table shows more than 300,000 distinct CDR3 sequences, with the ten largest holding roughly 2.6%. Findings and limits, study-wide: Compared with healthy twins, IBD patients shared fewer clonotypes with others, especially with disease activity. Perhaps reflecting limited power, concordant and discordant twins did not differ in repertoire similarity.

The CDR3 has 13 residues. Germline loops: CDR1 SGHNT, CDR2 YENEEA. The chain is built from TRBV11-3 and TRBJ2-7. The material sequenced was blood. The clonotype was recovered from a human donor with ulcerative colitis or Crohn's disease, or a healthy co-twin of an affected twin (not recorded which). Here the CDR3 reads CASSRENSYEQYF.